This T cell receptor (beta chain) was documented in a study of blood T cell repertoires in COVID-19. Study background: The analysed material was cDNA or gDNA that came from T cells, B-cell-depleted T cells, or PBMCs.

The recovered donors of Cohort 3 showed two negative PCRs, clearance, or symptom resolution. The V and J ends lost 4 bases and 3 bases respectively, with 6 bases between them. The germline V gene has CDR1 GTSNPN and CDR2 SVGIG (reference sequence). The CDR3 sequence is 11 residues long. Generated by immunoSEQ multiplex PCR, the TCRdb table keeps only in-frame clones and is missing some. The data hold over 200,000 clones, with nearly 90% observed a single time. This receptor was identified in a man aged 25-40 years who had recovered from COVID-19. The sample was PBMCs or T cells enriched from blood (not recorded which). The chain joins TRBV30 to TRBJ1-2; D not certain. CDR3 in DNA: TGTGCCTGGATCAGGTACTATGGCTACACCTTC. This encodes CAWIRYYGYTF.